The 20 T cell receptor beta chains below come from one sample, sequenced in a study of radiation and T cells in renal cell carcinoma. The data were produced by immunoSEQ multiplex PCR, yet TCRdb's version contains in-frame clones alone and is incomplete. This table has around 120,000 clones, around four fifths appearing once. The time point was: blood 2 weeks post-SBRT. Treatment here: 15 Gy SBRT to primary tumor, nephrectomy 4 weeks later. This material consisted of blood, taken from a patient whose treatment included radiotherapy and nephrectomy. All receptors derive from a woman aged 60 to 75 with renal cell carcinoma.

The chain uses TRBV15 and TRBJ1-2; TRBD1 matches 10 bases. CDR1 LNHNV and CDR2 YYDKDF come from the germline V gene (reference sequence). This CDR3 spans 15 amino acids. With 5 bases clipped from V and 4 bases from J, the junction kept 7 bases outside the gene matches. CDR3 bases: TGTGCCACCAGCTCCCGGGACAGGGGAAGCTATGGCTACACCTTC. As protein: CATSSRDRGSYGYTF.

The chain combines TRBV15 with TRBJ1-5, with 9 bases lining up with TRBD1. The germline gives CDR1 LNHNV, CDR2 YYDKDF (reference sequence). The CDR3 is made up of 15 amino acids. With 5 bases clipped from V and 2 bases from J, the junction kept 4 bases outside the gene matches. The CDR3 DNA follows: TGTGCCACCAGCTTAACAGGGGGCGGCAATCAGCCCCAGCATTTT. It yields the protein CATSLTGGGNQPQHF.

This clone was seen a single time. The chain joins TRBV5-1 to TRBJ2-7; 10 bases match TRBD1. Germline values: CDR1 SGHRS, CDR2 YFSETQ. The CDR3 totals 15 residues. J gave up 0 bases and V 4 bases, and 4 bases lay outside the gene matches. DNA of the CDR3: TGCGCCAGCAGCGACGGGACAGGGGACTCCTACGAGCAGTACTTC. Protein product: CASSDGTGDSYEQYF.

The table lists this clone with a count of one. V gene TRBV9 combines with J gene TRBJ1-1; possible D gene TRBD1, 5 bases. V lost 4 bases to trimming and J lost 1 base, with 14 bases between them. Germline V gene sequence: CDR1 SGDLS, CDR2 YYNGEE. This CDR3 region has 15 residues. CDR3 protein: CASSLGGARNTEAFF. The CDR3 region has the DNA TGTGCCAGCAGCCTTGGAGGGGCTAGGAACACTGAAGCTTTCTTT.

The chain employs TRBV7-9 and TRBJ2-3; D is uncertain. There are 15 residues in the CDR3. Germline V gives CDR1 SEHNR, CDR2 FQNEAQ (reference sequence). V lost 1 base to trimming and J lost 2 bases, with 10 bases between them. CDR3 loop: CASSLVLGSTDTQYF. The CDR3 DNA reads TGTGCCAGCAGCTTAGTATTAGGGTCCACAGATACGCAGTATTTT.

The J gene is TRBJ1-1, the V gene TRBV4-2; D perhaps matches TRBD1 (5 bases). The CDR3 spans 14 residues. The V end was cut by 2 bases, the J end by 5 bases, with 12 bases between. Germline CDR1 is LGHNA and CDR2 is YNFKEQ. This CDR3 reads CASSQWQGETEAFF. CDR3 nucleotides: TGTGCCAGCAGCCAATGGCAGGGAGAGACTGAAGCTTTCTTT.

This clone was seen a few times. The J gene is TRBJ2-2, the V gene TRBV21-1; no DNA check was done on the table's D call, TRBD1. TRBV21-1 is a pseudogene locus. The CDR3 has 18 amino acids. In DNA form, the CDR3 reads TGTGCCAGCAGCAAAGTGGGGCCTAGGCGGCCAGTCACCGGGGAGCTGTTTTTT. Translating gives CASSKVGPRRPVTGELFF.

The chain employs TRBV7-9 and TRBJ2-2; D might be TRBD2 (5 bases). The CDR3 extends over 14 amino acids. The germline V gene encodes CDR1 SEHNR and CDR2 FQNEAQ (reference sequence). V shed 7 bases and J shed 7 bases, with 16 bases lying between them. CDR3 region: CASNRHMGSGELFF. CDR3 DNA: TGTGCCAGCAACAGACATATGGGGAGCGGGGAGCTGTTTTTT.

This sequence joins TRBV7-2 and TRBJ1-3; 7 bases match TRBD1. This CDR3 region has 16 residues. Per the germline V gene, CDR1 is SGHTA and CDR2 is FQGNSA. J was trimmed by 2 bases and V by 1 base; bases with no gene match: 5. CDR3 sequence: CASSLVPTGAGNTIYF. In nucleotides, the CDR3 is TGTGCCAGCAGCTTAGTCCCCACAGGGGCTGGAAACACCATATATTTT.

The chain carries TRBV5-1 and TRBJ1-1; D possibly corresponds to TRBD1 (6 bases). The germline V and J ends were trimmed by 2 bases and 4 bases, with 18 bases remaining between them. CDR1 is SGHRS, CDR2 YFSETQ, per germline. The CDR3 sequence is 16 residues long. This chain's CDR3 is CASSFLTQGLGTEAFF. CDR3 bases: TGCGCCAGCAGCTTTCTTACACAGGGCCTGGGCACTGAAGCTTTCTTT.

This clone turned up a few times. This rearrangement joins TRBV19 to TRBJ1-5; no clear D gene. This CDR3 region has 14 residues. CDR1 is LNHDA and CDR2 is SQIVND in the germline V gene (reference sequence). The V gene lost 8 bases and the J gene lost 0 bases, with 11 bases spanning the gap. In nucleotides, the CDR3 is TGTGCCAGTGAGGACGGCGATAGCAATCAGCCCCAGCATTTT. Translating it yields CASEDGDSNQPQHF.

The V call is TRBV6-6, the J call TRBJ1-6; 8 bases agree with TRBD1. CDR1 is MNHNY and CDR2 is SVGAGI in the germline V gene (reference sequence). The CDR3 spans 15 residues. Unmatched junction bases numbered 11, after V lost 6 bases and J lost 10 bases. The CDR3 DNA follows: TGTGCCAGCAGGAAAGAGACAGGGGTTCGGTCACCCCTCCACTTT. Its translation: CASRKETGVRSPLHF.

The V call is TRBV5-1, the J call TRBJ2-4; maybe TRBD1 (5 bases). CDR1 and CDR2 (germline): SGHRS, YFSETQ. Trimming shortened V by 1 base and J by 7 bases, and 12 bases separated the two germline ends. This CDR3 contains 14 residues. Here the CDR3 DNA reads TGCGCCAGCAGCTTGACCGACAGCCCCAACATTCAGTACTTC. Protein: CASSLTDSPNIQYF.

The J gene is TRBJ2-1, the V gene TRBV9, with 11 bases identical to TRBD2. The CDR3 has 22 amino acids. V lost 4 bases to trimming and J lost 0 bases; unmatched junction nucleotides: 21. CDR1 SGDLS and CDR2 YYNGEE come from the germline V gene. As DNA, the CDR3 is TGTGCCAGCAGCCCAGGGGCCCTAGCGGGAGGAAGGGCAAGTAACTCCTACAATGAGCAGTTCTTC. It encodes CASSPGALAGGRASNSYNEQFF.

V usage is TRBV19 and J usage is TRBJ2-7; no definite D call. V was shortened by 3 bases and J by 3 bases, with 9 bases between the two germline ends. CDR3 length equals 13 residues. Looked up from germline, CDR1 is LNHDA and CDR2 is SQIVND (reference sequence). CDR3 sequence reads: CASSIGRIYEQYF. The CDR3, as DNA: TGTGCCAGTAGTATCGGCAGAATCTACGAGCAGTACTTC.

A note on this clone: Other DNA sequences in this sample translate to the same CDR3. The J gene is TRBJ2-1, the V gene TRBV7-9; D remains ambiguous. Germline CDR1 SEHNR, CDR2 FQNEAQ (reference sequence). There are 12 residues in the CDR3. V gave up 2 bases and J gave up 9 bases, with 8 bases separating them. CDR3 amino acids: CASSLLGGEQFF. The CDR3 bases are TGTGCCAGCAGCTTACTGGGCGGTGAGCAGTTCTTC. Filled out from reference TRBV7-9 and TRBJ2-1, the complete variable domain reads DTGVSQNPRHKITKRGQNVTFRCDPISEHNRLYWYRQTLGQGPEFLTYFQNEAQLEKSRLLSDRFSAERPKGSFSTLEIQRTEQGDSAMYLCASSLLGGEQFFGPGTRLTVL.

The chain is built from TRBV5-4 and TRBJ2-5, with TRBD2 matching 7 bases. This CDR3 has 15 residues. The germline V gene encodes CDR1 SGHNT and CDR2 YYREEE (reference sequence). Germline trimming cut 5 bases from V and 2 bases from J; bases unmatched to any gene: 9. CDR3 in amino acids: CASSRNWGGQETQYF. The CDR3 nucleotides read TGTGCCAGCAGTCGTAATTGGGGAGGGCAAGAGACCCAGTACTTC.

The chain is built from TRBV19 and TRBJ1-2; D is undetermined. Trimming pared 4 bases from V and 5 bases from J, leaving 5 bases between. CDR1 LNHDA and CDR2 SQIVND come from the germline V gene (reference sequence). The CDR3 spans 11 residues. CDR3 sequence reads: CASSTAYGYTF. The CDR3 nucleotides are TGTGCCAGTAGTACGGCGTATGGCTACACCTTC.

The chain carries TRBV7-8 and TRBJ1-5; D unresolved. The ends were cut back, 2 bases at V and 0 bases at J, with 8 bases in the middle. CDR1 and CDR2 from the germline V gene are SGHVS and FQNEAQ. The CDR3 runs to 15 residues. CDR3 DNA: TGTGCCAGCAGCTTAAGAGGCGGTAGCAATCAGCCCCAGCATTTT. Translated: CASSLRGGSNQPQHF. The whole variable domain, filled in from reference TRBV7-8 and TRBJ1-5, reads GAGVSQSPRYKVAKRGQDVALRCDPISGHVSLFWYQQALGQGPEFLTYFQNEAQLDKSGLPSDRFFAERPEGSVSTLKIQRTQQEDSAVYLCASSLRGGSNQPQHFGDGTRLSIL.

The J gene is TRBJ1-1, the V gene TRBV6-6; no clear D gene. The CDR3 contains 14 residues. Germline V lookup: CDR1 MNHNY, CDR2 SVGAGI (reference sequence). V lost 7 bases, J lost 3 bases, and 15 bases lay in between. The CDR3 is CASINVMPDTEAFF. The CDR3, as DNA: TGTGCCAGCATCAACGTCATGCCAGACACTGAAGCTTTCTTT.